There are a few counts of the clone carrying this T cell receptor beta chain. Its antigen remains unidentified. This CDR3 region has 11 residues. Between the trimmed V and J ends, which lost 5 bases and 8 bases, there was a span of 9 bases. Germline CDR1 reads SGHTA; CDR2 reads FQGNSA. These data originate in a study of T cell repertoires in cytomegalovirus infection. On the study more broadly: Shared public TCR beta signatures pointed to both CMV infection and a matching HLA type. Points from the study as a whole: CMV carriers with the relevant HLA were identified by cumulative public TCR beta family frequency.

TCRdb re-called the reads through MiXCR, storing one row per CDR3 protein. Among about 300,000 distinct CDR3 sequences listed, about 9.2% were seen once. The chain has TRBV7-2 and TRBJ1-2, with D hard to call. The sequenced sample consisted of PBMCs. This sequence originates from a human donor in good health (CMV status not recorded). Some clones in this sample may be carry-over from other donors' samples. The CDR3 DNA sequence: TGTGCCAGCAGCGCGGTTTGGGGCTACACCTTC. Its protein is CASSAVWGYTF.